This T cell receptor (beta chain) was obtained from a study of cytomegalovirus exposure and HLA in healthy donors. This clone was counted between two and nine times. Primers: 60 Vbeta forward and 13 Jbeta reverse. Method: immunoSEQ multiplex PCR; TCRdb's copy keeps in-frame clones and lacks some. The repertoire consists of over 150,000 clones, with approximately 85% occurring once and the leading ten covering around 2.6%. The CDR3 spans 13 residues. Germline assignment: CDR1 MDHEN and CDR2 SYDVKM. V shed 3 bases and J shed 4 bases, with 7 bases lying between them. The sequence derives from a man aged 30 to 39 in good health and CMV-seropositive. V is TRBV28 and J is TRBJ1-5; D ambiguous. Sequencing used PBMCs. The CDR3 DNA sequence: TGTGCCAGCAGTTTCATCCAGAATCAGCCCCAGCATTTT. This translates into CASSFIQNQPQHF. The full variable domain, its missing parts supplied by reference TRBV28 and TRBJ1-5, is DVKVTQSSRYLVKRTGEKVFLECVQDMDHENMFWYRQDPGLGLRLIYFSYDVKMKEKGDIPEGYSVSREKKERFSLILESASTNQTSMYLCASSFIQNQPQHFGDGTRLSIL.